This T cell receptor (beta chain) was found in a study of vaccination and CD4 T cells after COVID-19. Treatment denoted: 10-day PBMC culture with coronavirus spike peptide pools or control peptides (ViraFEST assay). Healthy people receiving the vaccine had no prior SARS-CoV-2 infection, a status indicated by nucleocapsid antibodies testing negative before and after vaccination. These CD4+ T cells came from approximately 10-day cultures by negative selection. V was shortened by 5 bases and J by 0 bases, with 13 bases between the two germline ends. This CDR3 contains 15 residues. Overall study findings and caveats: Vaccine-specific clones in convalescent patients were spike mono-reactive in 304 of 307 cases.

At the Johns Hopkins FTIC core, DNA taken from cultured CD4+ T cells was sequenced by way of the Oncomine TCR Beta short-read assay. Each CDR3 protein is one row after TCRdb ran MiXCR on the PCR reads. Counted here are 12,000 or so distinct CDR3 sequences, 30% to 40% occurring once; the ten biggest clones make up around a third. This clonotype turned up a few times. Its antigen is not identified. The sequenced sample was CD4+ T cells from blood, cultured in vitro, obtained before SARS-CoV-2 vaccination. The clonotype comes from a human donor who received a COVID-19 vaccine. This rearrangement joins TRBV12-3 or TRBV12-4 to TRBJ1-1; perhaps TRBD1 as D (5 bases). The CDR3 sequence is CASSLKTVLNTEAFF. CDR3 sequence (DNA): TGTGCCAGCAGTCTCAAGACAGTCCTGAACACTGAAGCTTTCTTT.